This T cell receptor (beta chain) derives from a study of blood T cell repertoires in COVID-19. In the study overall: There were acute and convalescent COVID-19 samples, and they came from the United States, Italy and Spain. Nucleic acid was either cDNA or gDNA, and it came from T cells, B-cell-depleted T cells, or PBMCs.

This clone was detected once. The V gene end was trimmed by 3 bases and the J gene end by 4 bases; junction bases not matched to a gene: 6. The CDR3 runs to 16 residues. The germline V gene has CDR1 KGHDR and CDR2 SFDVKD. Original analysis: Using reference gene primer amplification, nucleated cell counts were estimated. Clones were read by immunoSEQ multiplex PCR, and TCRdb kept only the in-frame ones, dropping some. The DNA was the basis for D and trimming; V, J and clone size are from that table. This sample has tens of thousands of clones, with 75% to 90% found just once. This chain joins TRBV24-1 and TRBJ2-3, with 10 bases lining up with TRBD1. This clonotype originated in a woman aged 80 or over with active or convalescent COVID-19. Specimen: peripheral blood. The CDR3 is CATSDPGQGTSDTQYF. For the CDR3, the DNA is TGTGCCACCAGTGATCCGGGACAGGGGACTTCAGATACGCAGTATTTT.